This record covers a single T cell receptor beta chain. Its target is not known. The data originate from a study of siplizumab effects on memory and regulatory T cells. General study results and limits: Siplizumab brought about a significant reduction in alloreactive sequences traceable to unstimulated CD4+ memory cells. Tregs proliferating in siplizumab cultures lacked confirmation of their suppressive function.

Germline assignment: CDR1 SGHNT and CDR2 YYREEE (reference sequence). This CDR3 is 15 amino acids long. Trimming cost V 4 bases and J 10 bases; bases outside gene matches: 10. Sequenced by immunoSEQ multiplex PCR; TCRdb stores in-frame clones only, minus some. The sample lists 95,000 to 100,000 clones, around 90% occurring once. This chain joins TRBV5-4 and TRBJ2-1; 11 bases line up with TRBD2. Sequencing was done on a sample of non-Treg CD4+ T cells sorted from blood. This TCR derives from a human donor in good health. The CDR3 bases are TGTGCCAGCAGCCCGGGACTAGCGGTTACAATGGAGCAGTTCTTC. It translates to CASSPGLAVTMEQFF. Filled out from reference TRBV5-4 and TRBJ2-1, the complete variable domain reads ETGVTQSPTHLIKTRGQQVTLRCSSQSGHNTVSWYQQALGQGPQFIFQYYREEENGRGNFPPRFSGLQFPNYSSELNVNALELDDSALYLCASSPGLAVTMEQFFGPGTRLTVL.